One and the same sample provided the 25 T cell receptor beta chains below, sequenced in a study of shared clonotypes between healthy human individuals. Profiled with immunoSEQ multiplex PCR; TCRdb holds only in-frame clones, not every one. The top ten hold approximately 1.5% of the sample, which has some 900,000 clones, about three quarters seen once. Specimen: memory CD4+ T cells sorted from blood. Subset noted: CD45RA-negative fraction. The receptors stem from a man aged 18 to 29 in good health.

This clone showed up just once. The rearrangement links TRBV7-6 to TRBJ2-1, with 10 bases fitting TRBD2. There are 18 residues in the CDR3. V gave up 1 base and J gave up 0 bases; unmatched junction bases: 6. The germline V gene has CDR1 SGHVS and CDR2 FNYEAQ. Here the CDR3 DNA reads TGTGCCAGCAGCTTAGTGGGAGTAGCGGGGGGCTCCTACAATGAGCAGTTCTTC. Amino acids: CASSLVGVAGGSYNEQFF.

This chain connects TRBV5-1 to TRBJ2-7; 11 bases are shared with TRBD2. CDR3 length: 15 residues. CDR1 and CDR2 (germline): SGHRS, YFSETQ. After removal of 1 base from V and 6 bases from J, the junction contained 6 bases not matched to a gene. In DNA form, the CDR3 reads TGCGCCAGCAGCTTGTTTACTAGCGGGAGTAGCGAGCAGTACTTC. Translation: CASSLFTSGSSEQYF.

DNA of the CDR3: TGTGCCAGCAGTCCCTCGCGGGGCCGGACCGGGGAGCTGTTTTTT. Protein sequence: CASSPSRGRTGELFF. This chain uses TRBV28 with TRBJ2-2, with D maybe TRBD2 (6 bases). Deletions cut 5 bases from V and 5 bases from J, with 15 bases between. This CDR3 region has 15 residues. The germline V gene encodes CDR1 MDHEN and CDR2 SYDVKM.

The V gene is TRBV9, the J gene TRBJ2-5; 8 bases map to TRBD2. Germline trimming cut 4 bases from V and 5 bases from J; bases unmatched to any gene: 13. This CDR3 is built from 16 residues. The germline gives CDR1 SGDLS, CDR2 YYNGEE. In nucleotides, the CDR3 is TGTGCCAGCAGCCCCCCCTTCGCGGGGGGTGGTGAGACCCAGTACTTC. It specifies CASSPPFAGGGETQYF.

The chain combines TRBV13 with TRBJ1-1, with D possibly TRBD1 on 6 matching bases. The CDR3 has 17 amino acids. With 0 bases removed from V and 1 base from J, the gap between germline ends came to 15 bases. Per germline, CDR1 PRHDT and CDR2 FYEKMQ (reference sequence). The CDR3: CASSLGGRGRTNTEAFF. The CDR3 nucleotides read TGTGCCAGCAGCTTAGGTGGCCGGGGGCGAACGAACACTGAAGCTTTCTTT.

The V and J genes are TRBV7-9 and TRBJ1-1; no firm D call. The CDR3 is made up of 13 amino acids. Germline CDR1 and CDR2: SEHNR and FQNEAQ (reference sequence). V dropped 2 bases and J dropped 5 bases, with 9 bases sitting between them. The DNA of the CDR3 is TGTGCCAGCAGCTTATCGTGGGGAACTGAAGCTTTCTTT. Protein product: CASSLSWGTEAFF.

The chain is built from TRBV11-2 and TRBJ1-6; 7 nucleotides align to TRBD1. V lost 5 bases, J lost 4 bases, and 5 bases stayed unmatched. The CDR3 is made up of 15 amino acids. Germline loops: CDR1 SGHAT, CDR2 FQNNGV. The CDR3 is CASSPRQGYNSPLHF. In nucleotides, the CDR3 is TGTGCCAGCAGCCCCAGACAGGGTTATAATTCACCCCTCCACTTT.

This chain uses TRBV9 with TRBJ1-6; D remains unclear. V was cut by 0 bases and J by 4 bases, with 8 bases left in between. Germline V gene sequence: CDR1 SGDLS, CDR2 YYNGEE. The CDR3 has 15 amino acids. The DNA for the CDR3 is TGTGCCAGCAGCGTAGATTATGGGTATAATTCACCCCTCCACTTT. Its protein product is CASSVDYGYNSPLHF.

The chain couples TRBV10-3 to TRBJ1-6; D call uncertain. The CDR3 is 14 residues long. Trimming took 3 bases from V and 3 from J, leaving 6 bases between them. Germline CDR1 ENHRY, CDR2 SYGVKD. CDR3 in amino acids: CAISEDGYNSPLHF. The CDR3 DNA reads as TGTGCCATCAGTGAAGACGGCTATAATTCACCCCTCCACTTT.

This clone has just a few counts. The rearrangement joins TRBV21-1 to TRBJ2-7; TRBD1, the D gene given by the table, was not confirmed from the DNA. TRBV21-1 represents a pseudogene. The CDR3 has 15 amino acids. The DNA of the CDR3 is TGTGCCAGCAGCAACAACCGGGACAGCCCCTACGAGCAGTACTTC. This gives the protein CASSNNRDSPYEQYF.

The chain couples TRBV25-1 to TRBJ2-5; 7 bases are shared with TRBD2. This CDR3 region has 17 residues. V dropped 6 bases and J dropped 5; count of bases not matched to a gene: 18. The germline CDR1 and CDR2 sequences are MGHDK and SYGVNS. DNA of the CDR3: TGTGCCAGCAGAGCCTGGACTAGGGGCGAAGACTGGGAGACCCAGTACTTC. Amino acids: CASRAWTRGEDWETQYF.

There are a few counts of this clone. The chain combines TRBV14 with TRBJ2-7, with 7 nucleotides matching TRBD1. CDR3 length: 17 amino acids. Germline CDR1 and CDR2: SGHDN and FVKESK. With 5 bases clipped from V and 4 bases from J, the junction kept 17 bases outside the gene matches. This chain's CDR3 is CASSLSWTGSSSYEQYF. DNA of the CDR3: TGTGCCAGCAGCTTGTCCTGGACAGGTTCGTCGAGTTACGAGCAGTACTTC.

The CDR3 spells CASGRRGTDTQYF. The DNA for the CDR3 is TGTGCCAGCGGCCGACGGGGTACAGATACGCAGTATTTT. The chain employs TRBV21-1 and TRBJ2-3; the table gives TRBD2 as D, unverified against the DNA. TRBV21-1 is reported as a pseudogene. This CDR3 is 13 amino acids long.

The chain has TRBV27 and TRBJ2-3; 9 bases agree with TRBD1. Germline V lookup: CDR1 MNHEY, CDR2 SMNVEV (reference sequence). The J segment lost 12 bases and the V segment lost 0 bases, leaving 4 bases of the junction unmatched. The CDR3 runs 13 residues. The CDR3 bases are TGTGCCAGCAGTTTATCGAGGGGACAGGGTCAGTATTTT. Amino acids: CASSLSRGQGQYF.

The chain has TRBV5-1 and TRBJ1-6; possible D gene TRBD1, 5 bases. Per the germline V gene, CDR1 is SGHRS and CDR2 is YFSETQ. Trimming removed 0 bases at V and 9 bases at J, with 10 bases between. The CDR3 spans 14 residues. CDR3 DNA sequence: TGCGCCAGCAGCTTGGGTCAGGGCATTTCACCCCTCCACTTT. Protein product: CASSLGQGISPLHF.

This clone was detected a few times. The V call is TRBV7-2, the J call TRBJ1-1; D possibly corresponds to TRBD1 (6 bases). CDR3 length: 15 residues. Germline V gene data show CDR1 as SGHTA and CDR2 as FQGNSA. Between the trimmed V and J ends, which lost 6 bases and 5 bases, there was a span of 19 bases. The CDR3: CASSRQDLGETEAFF. The CDR3 DNA reads as TGTGCCAGCAGTCGACAGGACCTGGGAGAAACTGAAGCTTTCTTT.

The J gene is TRBJ1-1, the V gene TRBV15; D is ambiguous. V was clipped by 2 bases and J by 1 base, with 17 bases between them. CDR1 is LNHNV, CDR2 YYDKDF, per germline (reference sequence). The CDR3 is 17 amino acids. The CDR3: CATSRSPNPGENTEAFF. CDR3 DNA: TGTGCCACCAGCAGAAGCCCCAATCCGGGAGAGAACACTGAAGCTTTCTTT. Looking up the rest from reference TRBV15 and TRBJ1-1 gives the full variable domain: DAMVIQNPRYQVTQFGKPVTLSCSQTLNHNVMYWYQQKSSQAPKLLFHYYDKDFNNEADTPDNFQSRRPNTSFCFLDIRSPGLGDTAMYLCATSRSPNPGENTEAFFGQGTRLTVV.

CDR3 in amino acids: CASSLGAGSTEAFF. The CDR3 region has the DNA TGTGCCAGCAGCTTAGGGGCAGGGAGCACTGAAGCTTTCTTT. J is TRBJ1-1 and V is TRBV11-3, with a tentative D call TRBD1 (5 bases). This CDR3 comprises 14 residues. The germline V gene has CDR1 SGHNT and CDR2 YENEEA. V was cut by 1 base and J by 4 bases, with 10 bases left in between.

V gene TRBV18 combines with J gene TRBJ1-1; D not certain. Germline V CDR1 and CDR2: KGHSH, LQKENI. Trimming took 7 bases from V and 1 from J, leaving 10 bases between them. There are 13 residues in the CDR3. In DNA, the CDR3 is TGTGCCAGCTTCACCGGCGGGAACACTGAAGCTTTCTTT. It yields the protein CASFTGGNTEAFF. The full variable domain, completed using reference TRBV18 and TRBJ1-1, is NAGVMQNPRHLVRRRGQEARLRCSPMKGHSHVYWYRQLPEEGLKFMVYLQKENIIDESGMPKERFSAEFPKEGPSILRIQQVVRGDSAAYFCASFTGGNTEAFFGQGTRLTVV.

The chain couples TRBV4-3 to TRBJ2-7, with 7 bases identical to TRBD2. CDR1 is LGHNA, CDR2 YSLEER, per germline. CDR3 size: 17 residues. V lost 1 base to trimming and J lost 6 bases; unmatched junction nucleotides: 15. CDR3 sequence (DNA): TGCGCCAGCAGCCAAGTGGGTAGACTCGGCGGGAGTACCGAGCAGTACTTC. Translation gives CASSQVGRLGGSTEQYF.

The genes are TRBV11-3 and TRBJ2-5; TRBD2 agrees at 10 bases. Germline-derived CDR1 and CDR2 are SGHNT and YENEEA. CDR3 size: 17 residues. Trimming cost V 3 bases and J 2 bases; bases outside gene matches: 9. Here the CDR3 reads CASSLRTSGQIQETQYF. The CDR3 bases are TGTGCCAGCAGCTTGCGGACTAGCGGACAAATTCAAGAGACCCAGTACTTC.

The genes are TRBV10-3 and TRBJ1-5, with 7 bases matching TRBD1. The germline V gene encodes CDR1 ENHRY and CDR2 SYGVKD. The V and J ends lost 5 bases and 4 bases, in that order; junction bases with no gene match: 2. The CDR3 length is 13 residues. DNA of the CDR3: TGTGCCATCAGTACAGGGGAAAATCAGCCCCAGCATTTT. It specifies CAISTGENQPQHF.

The CDR3 here is CASSLRILANTGELFF. CDR3 in DNA: TGTGCCAGCAGTTTGCGGATCCTCGCGAACACCGGGGAGCTGTTTTTT. The chain couples TRBV28 to TRBJ2-2; D not resolved. Deletions cut 3 bases from V and 0 bases from J, with 11 bases between. Germline assignment: CDR1 MDHEN and CDR2 SYDVKM. The CDR3 covers 16 residues.

The chain uses TRBV2 and TRBJ2-1; 10 nucleotides align to TRBD2. Germline CDR1 and CDR2: SNHLY and FYNNEI. V lost 3 bases, J lost 9 bases, and 2 bases stayed unmatched. This CDR3 has 13 amino acids. The CDR3 sequence: CASSDSGRREQFF. The CDR3, as DNA: TGTGCCAGCAGTGATAGCGGGAGGCGTGAGCAGTTCTTC.

This chain links TRBV5-1 with TRBJ2-5, with D unresolved. The ends were cut back, 1 base at V and 1 base at J, with 11 bases in the middle. Germline assignment: CDR1 SGHRS and CDR2 YFSETQ. The CDR3 has 15 residues. The CDR3 spells CASSLNFNSQETQYF. CDR3 DNA sequence: TGCGCCAGCAGCTTGAACTTCAACAGCCAAGAGACCCAGTACTTC.